A selection of T cell receptor beta chains follows, all from one sample in a study of blood T cells in healthy people across ages. TCRdb fed the 5' RACE reads into MiXCR, producing one record per CDR3 protein. The sample records under 2 million distinct CDR3 sequences, around 36% being singletons. The material sequenced was blood. The receptors originated from a woman aged 30 to 39 in good health. The CDR3 runs from the conserved cysteine through the conserved F or W. The order of the fields is CDR3 DNA, CDR3 protein, J gene, clone size, V gene, D gene. D genes are given only for firm matches. Some rows have no size entry. The others give once, few or many, or a class for an expanded clone.

cdr3_nt: TGTGCCAGCAGTTTTAGGCAGGGGTTGGCAGAGACCCAGTACTTC
cdr3_aa: CASSFRQGLAETQYF
j_call: TRBJ2-5
clone_size: NA
v_call: TRBV28
d_call: NA

cdr3_nt: TGCGCCAGCAGCTTGACTGTAACTGGGGCCAACGTCCTGACTTTC
cdr3_aa: CASSLTVTGANVLTF
j_call: TRBJ2-6
clone_size: many
v_call: TRBV5-1
d_call: NA

cdr3_nt: TGTGCCAGCTCACTAGCGGACACCTCTGCGGAGACCCAGTACTTC
cdr3_aa: CASSLADTSAETQYF
j_call: TRBJ2-5
clone_size: NA
v_call: TRBV18
d_call: NA

cdr3_nt: TGTGCCAGCAGTTGGGGGGGGAATACGCAGTATTTT
cdr3_aa: CASSWGGNTQYF
j_call: TRBJ2-3
clone_size: few
v_call: TRBV6-5
d_call: TRBD2

cdr3_nt: TGTGCCATCAGTGAGTCGCCCGGTGAAAAACTGTTTTTT
cdr3_aa: CAISESPGEKLFF
j_call: TRBJ1-4
clone_size: NA
v_call: TRBV10-3
d_call: NA

cdr3_nt: TGTGCCACCAGCAGAGATCGGGGGACCACTAATGAAAAACTGTTTTTT
cdr3_aa: CATSRDRGTTNEKLFF
j_call: TRBJ1-4
clone_size: NA
v_call: TRBV15
d_call: NA

cdr3_nt: TGTGCCAGCAGTTCGATGGATACGCAGTATTTT
cdr3_aa: CASSSMDTQYF
j_call: TRBJ2-3
clone_size: few
v_call: TRBV6-5
d_call: NA

cdr3_nt: TGCAGTGCTAGAGATTCAACGAAGCTCCGCGAGCAGTACTTC
cdr3_aa: CSARDSTKLREQYF
j_call: TRBJ2-7
clone_size: few
v_call: TRBV20-1
d_call: NA

cdr3_nt: TGTGCCAGCAGCTTAGTTGGCGGCAGTGGGAAGTTCTTC
cdr3_aa: CASSLVGGSGKFF
j_call: TRBJ2-1
clone_size: few
v_call: TRBV11-2
d_call: NA

cdr3_nt: TGTGCCAGCAGTAGCGGCGGCGGCGTTAAAGAGACCCAGTACTTC
cdr3_aa: CASSSGGGVKETQYF
j_call: TRBJ2-5
clone_size: few
v_call: TRBV28
d_call: NA

cdr3_nt: TGCAGCGTTGTCGGCGGATTAGCCAAAAACATTCAGTACTTC
cdr3_aa: CSVVGGLAKNIQYF
j_call: TRBJ2-4
clone_size: once
v_call: TRBV29-1
d_call: NA

cdr3_nt: TGCAGTGCTGCCGACAGGGGGGAACAGCCCCAGCATTTT
cdr3_aa: CSAADRGEQPQHF
j_call: TRBJ1-5
clone_size: few
v_call: TRBV20-1
d_call: TRBD1

cdr3_nt: TGTGCCAGCAGCGTAGTCGCTACTAGCGGGGGAGGCACAGATACGCAGTATTTT
cdr3_aa: CASSVVATSGGGTDTQYF
j_call: TRBJ2-3
clone_size: few
v_call: TRBV9
d_call: TRBD2

cdr3_nt: TGTGCCAGCTCAGCAACGATCACTAGCGCAGATACGCAGTATTTT
cdr3_aa: CASSATITSADTQYF
j_call: TRBJ2-3
clone_size: NA
v_call: TRBV18
d_call: TRBD2

cdr3_nt: TGCAGTGCTAGTAGCACAGGGGGATACACAGATACGCAGTATTTT
cdr3_aa: CSASSTGGYTDTQYF
j_call: TRBJ2-3
clone_size: NA
v_call: TRBV20-1
d_call: TRBD1

cdr3_nt: TGTGCCAGCAGTCCAGGAGTCAAAGCTTTCTTT
cdr3_aa: CASSPGVKAFF
j_call: TRBJ1-1
clone_size: NA
v_call: TRBV12-3/TRBV12-4
d_call: NA

cdr3_nt: TGTGCCAGCAGCACGAGCGCCGGACAGGGAAGCTACACCTTC
cdr3_aa: CASSTSAGQGSYTF
j_call: TRBJ1-2
clone_size: many
v_call: TRBV7-2
d_call: TRBD1

cdr3_nt: TGTGCCAGCAGCTTAGCGGGGATCTTCGGCGACGAGCAGTACTTC
cdr3_aa: CASSLAGIFGDEQYF
j_call: TRBJ2-7
clone_size: few
v_call: TRBV7-9
d_call: NA

cdr3_nt: TGCGCCAGCAGCTTGATACCGGGCGCTAGCTCTGGGGCCAACGTCCTGACTTTC
cdr3_aa: CASSLIPGASSGANVLTF
j_call: TRBJ2-6
clone_size: NA
v_call: TRBV5-1
d_call: NA

cdr3_nt: TGTGCCAGCAGCATAGGGACTAGCGGGAGTGGTACAGATACGCAGTATTTT
cdr3_aa: CASSIGTSGSGTDTQYF
j_call: TRBJ2-3
clone_size: few
v_call: TRBV4-2
d_call: TRBD2

cdr3_nt: TGTGCCAGCAGTCCCTTTATAGGTTCCTATGGCTACACCTTC
cdr3_aa: CASSPFIGSYGYTF
j_call: TRBJ1-2
clone_size: NA
v_call: TRBV6-4
d_call: NA

cdr3_nt: TGCAGTGCTAGTCTCGCGGAAGCCTACGAGCAGTACTTC
cdr3_aa: CSASLAEAYEQYF
j_call: TRBJ2-7
clone_size: few
v_call: TRBV20-1
d_call: NA

cdr3_nt: TGTGCCAGCAGCTTATCCGCTTCGTACCAAGAGACCCAGTACTTC
cdr3_aa: CASSLSASYQETQYF
j_call: TRBJ2-5
clone_size: NA
v_call: TRBV7-9
d_call: NA

cdr3_nt: TGTGCCAGCAGCCAAGATCGAGCAGGGACAGGGACCCAGTACTTC
cdr3_aa: CASSQDRAGTGTQYF
j_call: TRBJ2-5
clone_size: NA
v_call: TRBV3-1
d_call: TRBD1

cdr3_nt: TGTGCCAGCAGTTACTCGCTTATCGGGGGAGGTGGCTACACCTTC
cdr3_aa: CASSYSLIGGGGYTF
j_call: TRBJ1-2
clone_size: NA
v_call: TRBV6-5
d_call: NA

cdr3_nt: TGCAGTGCTAGGATTTCCGGGACAACAAGCAATCAGCCCCAGCATTTT
cdr3_aa: CSARISGTTSNQPQHF
j_call: TRBJ1-5
clone_size: NA
v_call: TRBV20-1
d_call: NA

cdr3_nt: TGCAGCGCCTCCCAGGGTCAGGCGGCCGGGGAGCGGTTTTTT
cdr3_aa: CSASQGQAAGERFF
j_call: TRBJ2-2
clone_size: NA
v_call: TRBV29-1
d_call: NA

cdr3_nt: TGTGCCAGCAGTTACTCTAACCTAGCGGGATACGAGCAGTACTTC
cdr3_aa: CASSYSNLAGYEQYF
j_call: TRBJ2-7
clone_size: few
v_call: TRBV6-2/TRBV6-3
d_call: TRBD2

cdr3_nt: TGTGCCAGCAGCCACAGGGAAGGTGTGGGGCAGTTCTTC
cdr3_aa: CASSHREGVGQFF
j_call: TRBJ2-1
clone_size: few
v_call: TRBV27
d_call: NA

cdr3_nt: TGTGCCAGCTCACCACCGGGAAGGGGTTCCCCTGATACGCAGTATTTT
cdr3_aa: CASSPPGRGSPDTQYF
j_call: TRBJ2-3
clone_size: NA
v_call: TRBV18
d_call: NA

cdr3_nt: TGTGCCATACGACAGGGTTCGGGGGAGCAGTACTTC
cdr3_aa: CAIRQGSGEQYF
j_call: TRBJ2-7
clone_size: few
v_call: TRBV10-3
d_call: TRBD1

cdr3_nt: TGTGCCAGCAGCTCCCTTTCCGGGGGGGCCAAGCCTGAGCAGTTCTTC
cdr3_aa: CASSSLSGGAKPEQFF
j_call: TRBJ2-1
clone_size: few
v_call: TRBV5-5
d_call: TRBD2

cdr3_nt: TGTGCCGCCAGTCGGGGAGACAGGGGCATGATAGATACGCAGTATTTT
cdr3_aa: CAASRGDRGMIDTQYF
j_call: TRBJ2-3
clone_size: NA
v_call: TRBV15
d_call: TRBD1

cdr3_nt: TGCGCCAGCAAGTGGGGCCCGGACACTGAAGCTTTCTTT
cdr3_aa: CASKWGPDTEAFF
j_call: TRBJ1-1
clone_size: NA
v_call: TRBV10-2
d_call: NA

cdr3_nt: TGTGCCATCAGTGATGGGCACGGCGAGGGAGAGCAGTACTTC
cdr3_aa: CAISDGHGEGEQYF
j_call: TRBJ2-5
clone_size: NA
v_call: TRBV10-3
d_call: NA

cdr3_nt: TGTGTCAGTTCCGTGGGCGACCAAGGTAGGGGTCAGCATCAGTACTTC
cdr3_aa: CVSSVGDQGRGQHQYF
j_call: TRBJ2-5
clone_size: NA
v_call: TRBV5-5
d_call: NA

cdr3_nt: TGTGCCAGCTCACCAATGACTAGCGGGAGGGCAGAGACCCAGTACTTC
cdr3_aa: CASSPMTSGRAETQYF
j_call: TRBJ2-5
clone_size: NA
v_call: TRBV18
d_call: TRBD2